The T cell receptor beta chain under discussion was sequenced for a study of patients and donors after allogeneic stem cell transplantation. The CDR3 contains 17 residues. The V and J ends lost 0 bases and 5 bases respectively, with 19 bases between them. Looked up from germline, CDR1 is KGHSH and CDR2 is LQKENI. TCRdb called the RT-PCR reads again in MiXCR, with one record for every CDR3 protein. The sample has hundreds of thousands of distinct CDR3 sequences, roughly 16% seen once. The receptor comes from a human donor who was either an allogeneic HSCT recipient or a stem cell or donor lymphocyte infusion donor (not recorded which). It is not recorded whose cells these are; they may come from a transplant donor. The V gene is TRBV18, the J gene TRBJ2-5, with TRBD2 as a possible D gene (6 bases). Material for sequencing was blood, either unsorted or a sorted T cell fraction (not recorded which). CDR3 bases: TGTGCCAGCTCACCACCGGTGAGATCGGGAGAGTTGGAGACCCAGTACTTC. Translating gives CASSPPVRSGELETQYF.